One sample yielded the 2 T cell receptor beta chains listed below, sequenced in a study of blood T cell repertoires in COVID-19 (dated by TCRdb to about 2020). Libraries were prepared through the immunoSEQ multiplex PCR assay. Held by TCRdb, this immuneACCESS table contains in-frame sequences only and omits some clones. Under half of the omission traces to an unresolved V gene where checked; the cause of the rest is unknown. This sample gives 50,000 to 60,000 clones in total; approximately 85% of them show up just once. The top ten clonotypes cover under 30% of the sample. Sequences were obtained from peripheral blood. The origin of the receptors is a woman aged 80 or older with COVID-19, enrolled during active disease.

V usage is TRBV5-1 and J usage is TRBJ2-1; D might be TRBD2 (5 bases). The V gene's germline CDR1 is SGHRS and CDR2 YFSETQ. The CDR3 runs 15 residues. Trimming stripped 6 bases from V and 0 bases from J, with 13 bases between. CDR3 nucleotide sequence: TGCGCCAGCAATTCCTACGGGGTCTCCTACAATGAGCAGTTCTTC. It translates to CASNSYGVSYNEQFF.

The rearrangement joins TRBV6-2 or TRBV6-3 to TRBJ2-1; D unresolved. Trimming pared 5 bases from V and 10 bases from J, leaving 12 bases between. The CDR3 is made up of 12 amino acids. Germline V gene sequence: CDR1 MNHEY, CDR2 SVGEGT. CDR3 nucleotide sequence: TGTGCCAGCAGTATAATCCTCGGGGAGCAGTTCTTC. This encodes CASSIILGEQFF.